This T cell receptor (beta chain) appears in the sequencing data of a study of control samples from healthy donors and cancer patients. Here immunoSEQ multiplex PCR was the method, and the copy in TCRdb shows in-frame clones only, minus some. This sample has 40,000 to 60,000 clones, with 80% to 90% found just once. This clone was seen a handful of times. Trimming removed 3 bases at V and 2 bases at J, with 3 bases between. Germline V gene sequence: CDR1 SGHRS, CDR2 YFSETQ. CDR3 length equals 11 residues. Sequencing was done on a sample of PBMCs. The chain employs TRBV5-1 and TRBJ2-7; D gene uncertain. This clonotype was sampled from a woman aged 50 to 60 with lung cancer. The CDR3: CASSYPYEQYF. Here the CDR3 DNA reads TGCGCCAGCAGCTACCCCTACGAGCAGTACTTC.